What follows is one TCR beta chain and its context. Its specificity is unknown. The table came from immunoSEQ multiplex PCR; TCRdb's copy has only in-frame clones and leaves some out. The table records 410,000 or so clones, approximately 90% of them present only once. This CDR3 region has 15 residues. Per the germline V gene, CDR1 is SNHLY and CDR2 is FYNNEI. Trimming removed 6 bases from V and 8 bases from J, with 17 bases in between. The sample originates from a study of Ad26.COV2.S vaccination and SARS-CoV-2 variants. Regarding treatment: around 19 received Ad26.COV2.S at low or high dose, single or two shots; about 5 received placebo; per-sample allocation not given. Sample collection was performed on day 63 after the first vaccine or placebo injection. Study-wide results and limits: Spike-specific responses of CD8+ and CD4+ T cells were reported to display substantial breadth after vaccination.

The rearrangement joins TRBV2 to TRBJ1-6; D may be TRBD1 (5 bases). The sequencing used peripheral blood, collected in a trial of Ad26.COV2.S vaccine versus placebo. The sequence derives from a person between 18 and 60 years old who received the Ad26.COV2.S COVID-19 vaccine or a placebo. CDR3: CASSLGQSAYSPLHF. The DNA for the CDR3 is TGTGCCAGCAGCCTTGGACAATCCGCATATTCACCCCTCCACTTT. Variable domain in full (rest from reference TRBV2 and TRBJ1-6): EPEVTQTPSHQVTQMGQEVILRCVPISNHLYFYWYRQILGQKVEFLVSFYNNEISEKSEIFDDQFSVERPDGSNFTLKIRSTKLEDSAMYFCASSLGQSAYSPLHFGNGTRLTVT.